Shown below are 29 T cell receptor beta chains from a single sample sequenced in a study of T-cell reconstitution after alpha-beta-depleted transplantation in children. Unique molecular identifiers were used to barcode this TCRbeta library. One entry per CDR3 protein, called by TCRdb with MiXCR from the PCR reads. The table shows approximately 120,000 distinct CDR3 sequences, with roughly 10% occurring only once. This specimen consisted of PBMCs, mostly from graft donor cells, obtained 180 days after TCRalphabeta/CD19-depleted stem cell transplant. All receptors derive from a girl under three years old who had a stem cell transplant for combined immunodeficiency, so the T cells may come from the graft donor.

The chain combines TRBV27 with TRBJ1-4; TRBD1 agrees at 7 bases. CDR1 and CDR2 from the germline V gene are MNHEY and SMNVEV (reference sequence). The CDR3 runs to 15 residues. V lost 2 bases and J lost 5; bases outside the gene matches: 5. CDR3 residues: CASSLTGARNEKLFF. The CDR3 coding sequence is TGTGCCAGCAGTTTAACAGGGGCGAGGAATGAAAAACTGTTTTTT.

This clonotype was seen more than once but under ten times. This chain connects TRBV6-2 or TRBV6-3 to TRBJ2-2; 15 bases are a match to TRBD2. Germline assignment: CDR1 MNHEY and CDR2 SVGEGT. This CDR3 spans 17 amino acids. V lost 5 bases and J lost 5; bases outside the gene matches: 6. The CDR3 coding sequence is TGTGCCAGCAGTCGAGGACTAGCGGGAGGGCGAACCGGGGAGCTGTTTTTT. This sequence encodes CASSRGLAGGRTGELFF.

In DNA form, the CDR3 reads TGTGCCAGCAGTTCCCAATGGCTGAACACTGAAGCTTTCTTT. Translating gives CASSSQWLNTEAFF. The chain carries TRBV12-3 or TRBV12-4 and TRBJ1-1; D remains unclear. V was clipped by 4 bases and J by 0 bases, with 9 bases between them. The CDR3 loop spans 14 amino acids.

The table lists this clonotype with a few counts. The chain couples TRBV29-1 to TRBJ2-2, with 9 bases identical to TRBD1. V lost 4 bases and J lost 9; bases outside the gene matches: 9. Germline V CDR1 and CDR2: SQVTM, ANQGSEA. The CDR3 is 14 amino acids. The CDR3 nucleotides are TGCAGCGTTGGGGCCGGGACAGGGAGTCGGGAGCTGTTTTTT. It encodes CSVGAGTGSRELFF.

This clonotype was detected a few times. This chain joins TRBV5-5 and TRBJ1-1; D not resolved. The CDR3 sequence is 13 residues long. Germline V lookup: CDR1 SGHKS, CDR2 YYEKEE (reference sequence). With 2 bases removed from V and 6 bases from J, the gap between germline ends came to 11 bases. CDR3: CASSFFRISEAFF. CDR3 coding DNA: TGTGCCAGCAGCTTTTTTCGGATCTCTGAAGCTTTCTTT.

This clonotype has only a few counts. The CDR3 nucleotides are TGCAGTGCTCGGGACAGGGAGTACAATGAGCAGTTCTTC. Amino acid sequence: CSARDREYNEQFF. This rearrangement joins TRBV20-1 to TRBJ2-1, with 9 bases identical to TRBD1. The V gene end was trimmed by 5 bases and the J gene end by 4 bases; junction bases not matched to a gene: 3. CDR1 DFQATT and CDR2 SNEGSKA come from the germline V gene (reference sequence). This CDR3 is built from 13 residues.

The table lists this clonotype with a few counts. The chain joins TRBV11-2 to TRBJ2-3; D gene unclear. The CDR3 is 14 residues long. The germline CDR1 and CDR2 sequences are SGHAT and FQNNGV. V gave up 4 bases and J gave up 6 bases, with 14 bases separating them. In nucleotides, the CDR3 is TGTGCCAGCAGCTCGCACACCGGTGGGGATACGCAGTATTTT. Translated: CASSSHTGGDTQYF.

This clonotype was seen only a few times. V gene TRBV7-9 combines with J gene TRBJ1-1, with 8 bases aligning to TRBD1. V was clipped by 0 bases and J by 0 bases; unmatched bases: 6. The CDR3 is 17 amino acids. In germline, CDR1 is SEHNR, CDR2 FQNEAQ (reference sequence). This chain's CDR3 is CASSLAPGTGLNTEAFF. CDR3 DNA: TGTGCCAGCAGCTTAGCGCCCGGGACAGGATTGAACACTGAAGCTTTCTTT.

V and J are TRBV27 and TRBJ2-5; 9 nucleotides agree with TRBD1. Germline-derived CDR1 and CDR2 are MNHEY and SMNVEV (reference sequence). V dropped 3 bases and J dropped 9; count of bases not matched to a gene: 14. This CDR3 is 16 amino acids long. The CDR3 is CASSLTGGGPSGPQYF. CDR3 nucleotides: TGTGCCAGCAGTTTGACAGGGGGGGGACCAAGTGGGCCCCAGTACTTC.

This clonotype was seen at least ten times. V gene TRBV20-1 combines with J gene TRBJ2-5; TRBD2 matches at 9 bases. The J segment lost 5 bases and the V segment lost 6 bases, leaving 10 bases of the junction unmatched. Germline-derived CDR1 and CDR2 are DFQATT and SNEGSKA (reference sequence). This CDR3 region has 14 residues. CDR3 nucleotides: TGCAGTGCGGTTCCGGGACTAGCTAGCGAGACCCAGTACTTC. Its protein product is CSAVPGLASETQYF.

This clonotype has at least ten counts. V usage is TRBV11-1 and J usage is TRBJ2-2; D may be TRBD1 or TRBD2 (6 bases each). CDR3 length equals 15 residues. CDR1 is SGHAT and CDR2 is FQDESV in the germline V gene (reference sequence). Trimming took 7 bases from V and 3 from J, leaving 15 bases between them. Here the CDR3 reads CASTPGAPDTGELFF. The CDR3 bases are TGTGCCAGCACCCCGGGGGCGCCGGACACCGGGGAGCTGTTTTTT.

The rearrangement links TRBV5-6 to TRBJ1-6; no clear D gene. The CDR3 spans 15 residues. In germline, CDR1 is SGHDT, CDR2 YYEEEE. Trimming left V 1 base short and J 6 bases short, with 11 bases between. Here the CDR3 DNA reads TGTGCCAGCAGCTTGTTGTGGGAGCTTAATTCACCCCTCCACTTT. Its protein product is CASSLLWELNSPLHF. Combining the CDR3 with reference TRBV5-6 and TRBJ1-6 gives the whole variable domain DAGVTQSPTHLIKTRGQQVTLRCSPKSGHDTVSWYQQALGQGPQFIFQYYEEEERQRGNFPDRFSGHQFPNYSSELNVNALLLGDSALYLCASSLLWELNSPLHFGNGTRLTVT.

This clonotype appeared many times. J is TRBJ2-7 and V is TRBV20-1, with 8 bases fitting TRBD2. This CDR3 contains 16 residues. V shed 6 bases and J 0 bases; nucleotides not matched to a gene: 13. From germline, CDR1 is DFQATT and CDR2 SNEGSKA (reference sequence). CDR3 in DNA: TGCAGTGCCTTTCCAGCGGGGGCCCCTATCTCCTACGAGCAGTACTTC. Translating it yields CSAFPAGAPISYEQYF.

This clonotype has a handful of counts. V gene TRBV5-1 combines with J gene TRBJ2-3; D is perhaps TRBD1 or TRBD2 (5 bases each). The germline gives CDR1 SGHRS, CDR2 YFSETQ. This CDR3 contains 13 residues. The V end lost 4 bases, the J end lost 6 bases, and 12 bases lay between the germline ends. The CDR3 region has the DNA TGCGCCAGCAGCGCCCCCGGGACGGATACGCAGTATTTT. Translated, it gives CASSAPGTDTQYF.

This clonotype was detected ten times or more. V is TRBV20-1 and J is TRBJ2-2, with 7 positions matching TRBD1. Looked up from germline, CDR1 is DFQATT and CDR2 is SNEGSKA (reference sequence). This CDR3 has 16 residues. With V trimmed by 0 bases and J by 5 bases, 9 bases remained unmatched. CDR3 sequence (DNA): TGCAGTGCTAGAGACCCCAAGGGGGCTGGTACCGGGGAGCTGTTTTTT. Translating gives CSARDPKGAGTGELFF.

This chain links TRBV10-3 with TRBJ2-6; possible D gene TRBD1, 5 bases. The V and J ends lost 3 bases and 1 base respectively, with 7 bases between them. The CDR3 spans 15 residues. From germline, CDR1 is ENHRY and CDR2 SYGVKD. For the CDR3, the DNA is TGTGCCATCAGTGAAACAGGATCTGGGGCCAACGTCCTGACTTTC. Amino acids: CAISETGSGANVLTF.

This clonotype came up a few times. This rearrangement joins TRBV7-2 to TRBJ2-7; a weak D match, TRBD2 (6 bases). This CDR3 contains 15 residues. V was pared by 0 bases and J by 4 bases, with 13 bases between. Germline V gene lookup returns CDR1 SGHTA and CDR2 FQGNSA. The CDR3 spells CASSLARLAPYEQYF. In DNA form, the CDR3 reads TGTGCCAGCAGCTTAGCGCGGCTAGCGCCTTACGAGCAGTACTTC.

This clonotype was detected many times. This chain joins TRBV12-3 or TRBV12-4 and TRBJ2-3; 10 bases are shared with TRBD2. The CDR3 totals 16 residues. V was pared by 6 bases and J by 6 bases, with 12 bases of the junction left unmatched. CDR3 protein: CASSQTRTSGRDTQYF. The DNA of the CDR3 is TGTGCCAGCAGCCAAACCAGGACTAGCGGCCGCGATACGCAGTATTTT.

This clonotype was seen a few times. The chain combines TRBV4-3 with TRBJ2-5, with TRBD1 matching 9 bases. This CDR3 has 16 amino acids. J gave up 4 bases and V 3 bases, and 9 bases lay outside the gene matches. Germline V gene data show CDR1 as LGHNA and CDR2 as YSLEER. In DNA, the CDR3 is TGCGCCAGCAGCCAGCTTGGCCCGACAGGGGGAGAGACCCAGTACTTC. Translated, it gives CASSQLGPTGGETQYF.

V usage is TRBV5-1 and J usage is TRBJ2-7; TRBD2 aligns across 15 bases. Per germline, CDR1 SGHRS and CDR2 YFSETQ. The CDR3 length is 17 residues. The trim removed 7 bases at V and 0 bases at J, leaving 8 bases unmatched. In DNA, the CDR3 is TGCGCCAGCGGGAGGGGACTAGCGGGAGGCTTCTCCTACGAGCAGTACTTC. It translates to CASGRGLAGGFSYEQYF.

The table lists this clonotype with many counts. V is TRBV20-1 and J is TRBJ1-1; no reliable D call. Per the germline V gene, CDR1 is DFQATT and CDR2 is SNEGSKA (reference sequence). V was cut by 4 bases and J by 3 bases, with 0 bases left in between. The CDR3 has 9 amino acids. CDR3 DNA: TGCAGTGCTAACACTGAAGCTTTCTTT. Its translation: CSANTEAFF.

In its sample, this clonotype was seen once. This chain links TRBV12-3 or TRBV12-4 with TRBJ1-1; D uncertain. The CDR3 length is 13 residues. V was shortened by 7 bases and J by 10 bases, with 19 bases between the two germline ends. Here the CDR3 reads CASTPPAGGGAFF. The CDR3, as DNA: TGTGCCAGCACCCCTCCGGCGGGAGGTGGAGCTTTCTTT.

In this sample, this clonotype turned up many times. V and J are TRBV29-1 and TRBJ1-4; a weak D match, TRBD1 (5 bases). There are 15 residues in the CDR3. CDR1 and CDR2 from the germline V gene are SQVTM and ANQGSEA. V lost 3 bases, J lost 7 bases, and 18 bases lay in between. The CDR3 loop reads CSVEKGTGSPEKLFF. The CDR3 DNA reads TGCAGCGTTGAGAAGGGGACGGGGTCGCCTGAAAAACTGTTTTTT.

This chain uses TRBV5-6 with TRBJ2-7, with D perhaps given as TRBD1 or TRBD2 (5 bases each). The CDR3 extends over 14 amino acids. Trimming pared 5 bases from V and 7 bases from J, leaving 19 bases between. Germline assignment: CDR1 SGHDT and CDR2 YYEEEE. Written as DNA, the CDR3 is TGTGCCAGCAGTACGGGACCTTGGGCAGGGGAGCAGTACTTC. Its translation: CASSTGPWAGEQYF.

The V call is TRBV18, the J call TRBJ2-7; D is ambiguous. The CDR3 loop spans 12 amino acids. Germline CDR1 reads KGHSH; CDR2 reads LQKENI. V was shortened by 3 bases and J by 12 bases, with 15 bases between the two germline ends. CDR3 protein: CASSPPSGLWYF. CDR3 bases: TGTGCCAGCTCACCCCCTTCCGGGTTGTGGTACTTC.

The chain is built from TRBV6-2 or TRBV6-3 and TRBJ2-3; D is unclear. CDR3 length: 13 residues. The V gene's germline CDR1 is MNHEY and CDR2 SVGEGT. V was cut by 2 bases and J by 2 bases, with 5 bases left in between. This chain's CDR3 is CASSYVPTDTQYF. The CDR3 DNA is TGTGCCAGCAGTTACGTCCCCACAGATACGCAGTATTTT.

This clonotype was picked up a small number of times. This chain joins TRBV10-3 and TRBJ2-1; D perhaps matches TRBD2 (7 bases). CDR3 length: 17 amino acids. V lost 0 bases to trimming and J lost 5 bases, with 17 bases between them. Germline values: CDR1 ENHRY, CDR2 SYGVKD. CDR3 amino acids: CAISESWRGLVDNEQFF. The CDR3 region has the DNA TGTGCCATCAGTGAGTCGTGGCGGGGGCTAGTTGACAATGAGCAGTTCTTC.

This clonotype was detected a few times. The chain combines TRBV5-1 with TRBJ1-2, with D possibly being TRBD1 (5 bases). In germline, CDR1 is SGHRS, CDR2 YFSETQ. Deletions cut 3 bases from V and 3 bases from J, with 12 bases between. There are 14 residues in the CDR3. Written as DNA, the CDR3 is TGCGCCAGCAGCTCCCAGGGAGTTGACTATGGCTACACCTTC. Translated, it gives CASSSQGVDYGYTF.

The chain joins TRBV7-2 to TRBJ2-5; a weak D match, TRBD2 (6 bases). V was clipped by 2 bases and J by 5 bases, with 18 bases between them. The CDR3 totals 16 residues. CDR1 and CDR2 from the germline V gene are SGHTA and FQGNSA. DNA of the CDR3: TGTGCCAGCAGCTTATGGGGTATGGCGGGAAGGGAGACCCAGTACTTC. Translated: CASSLWGMAGRETQYF.